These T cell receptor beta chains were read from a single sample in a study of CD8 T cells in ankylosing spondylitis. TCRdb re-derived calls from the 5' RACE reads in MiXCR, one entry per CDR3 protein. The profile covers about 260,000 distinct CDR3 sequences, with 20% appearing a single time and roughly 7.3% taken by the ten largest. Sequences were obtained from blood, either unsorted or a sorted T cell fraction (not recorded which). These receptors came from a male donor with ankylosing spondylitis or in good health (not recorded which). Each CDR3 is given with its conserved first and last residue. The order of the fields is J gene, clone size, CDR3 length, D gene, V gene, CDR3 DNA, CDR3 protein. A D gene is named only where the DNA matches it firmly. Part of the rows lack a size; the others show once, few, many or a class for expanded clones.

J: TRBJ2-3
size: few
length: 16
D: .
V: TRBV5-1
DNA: TGCGCCAGCAGCTTGATGCTCGGAATAAGCACAGATACGCAGTATTTT
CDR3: CASSLMLGISTDTQYF

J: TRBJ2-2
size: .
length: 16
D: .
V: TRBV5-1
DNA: TGCGCCAGCAGCTCAGGACAGCCGGCGAACACCGGGGAGCTGTTTTTT
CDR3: CASSSGQPANTGELFF

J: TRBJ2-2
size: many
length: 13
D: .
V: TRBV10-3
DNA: TGTGCCATCAGCGAGGTGAACACCGGGGAGCTGTTTTTT
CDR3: CAISEVNTGELFF

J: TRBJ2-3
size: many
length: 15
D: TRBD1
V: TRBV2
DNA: TGTGCCAGCAGTGAAGGGGACAGGGGCACAGATACGCAGTATTTT
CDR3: CASSEGDRGTDTQYF

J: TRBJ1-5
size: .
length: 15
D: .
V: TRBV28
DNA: TGTGCCAGCAGTTTCGAGCGGTCCTTCAATCAGCCCCAGCATTTT
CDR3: CASSFERSFNQPQHF

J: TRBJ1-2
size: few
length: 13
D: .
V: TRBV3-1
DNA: TGTGCCAGCAGCCAGTTCAAAGGCGATGGCTACACCTTC
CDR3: CASSQFKGDGYTF

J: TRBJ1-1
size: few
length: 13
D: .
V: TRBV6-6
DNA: TGTGCCAGCAGTTACGGGGGTGGCACTGAAGCTTTCTTT
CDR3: CASSYGGGTEAFF

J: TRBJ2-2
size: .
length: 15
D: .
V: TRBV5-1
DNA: TGCGCCAGCAGCTTGCAATTAGGGAACACCGGGGAGCTGTTTTTT
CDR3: CASSLQLGNTGELFF

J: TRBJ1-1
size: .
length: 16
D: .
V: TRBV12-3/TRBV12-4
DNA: TGTGCCAGCAGTTTAGAGGCGGGGGCTAGGGGAACTGAAGCTTTCTTT
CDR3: CASSLEAGARGTEAFF

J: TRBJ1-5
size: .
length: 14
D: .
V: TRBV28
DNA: TGTGCCAGCAGTTTAAGAGGGAACAATCAGCCCCAGCATTTT
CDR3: CASSLRGNNQPQHF

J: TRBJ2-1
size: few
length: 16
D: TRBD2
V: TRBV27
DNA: TGTGCCAGCAGTCGCCCACTAGCGGGAGGTTTAAATGAGCAGTTCTTC
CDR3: CASSRPLAGGLNEQFF

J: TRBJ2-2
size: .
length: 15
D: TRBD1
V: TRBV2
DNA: TGTGCCGCGAACCGGGACAGGTCGAACACCGGGGAGCTGTTTTTT
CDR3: CAANRDRSNTGELFF

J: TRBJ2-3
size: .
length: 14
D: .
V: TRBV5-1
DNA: TGCGCCAGCAGCCCCCCTGGTAGGACAGATACGCAGTATTTT
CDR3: CASSPPGRTDTQYF

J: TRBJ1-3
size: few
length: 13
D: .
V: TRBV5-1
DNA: TGCGCCAGCAGCTTGGGACCTCTTGAGACCATATATTTT
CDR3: CASSLGPLETIYF

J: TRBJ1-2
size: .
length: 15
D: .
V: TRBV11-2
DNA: TGTGCCAGCAGCTTAGTCCCAGGGGTGGACTATGGCTACACCTTC
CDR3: CASSLVPGVDYGYTF

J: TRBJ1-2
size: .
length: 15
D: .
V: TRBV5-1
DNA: TGCGCCGGCAGCTTGGCTCGGGGAACGGGCTATGGCTACACCTTC
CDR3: CAGSLARGTGYGYTF

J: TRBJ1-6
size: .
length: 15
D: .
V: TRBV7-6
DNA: TGTGCCAGCAGCTTAGGTACAGGGTCGAGTTCACCCCTCCACTTT
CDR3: CASSLGTGSSSPLHF

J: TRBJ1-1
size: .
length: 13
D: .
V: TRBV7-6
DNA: TGTGCCTCAGGGGCGGCCATGAACACTGAAGCTTTCTTT
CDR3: CASGAAMNTEAFF

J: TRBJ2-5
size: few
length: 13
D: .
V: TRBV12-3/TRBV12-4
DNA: TGTGCCAGCAGTTCACCTCACCAGGAGACCCAGTACTTC
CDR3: CASSSPHQETQYF

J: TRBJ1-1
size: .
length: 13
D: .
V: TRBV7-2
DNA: TGTGCCAGCAGCTTAGCGGGCGGGGCGGCGGCTTTCTTT
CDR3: CASSLAGGAAAFF

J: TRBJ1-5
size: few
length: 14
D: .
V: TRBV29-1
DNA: TGCAGCGCGGTGGCGGGGGATCGCAATCAGCCCCAGCATTTT
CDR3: CSAVAGDRNQPQHF

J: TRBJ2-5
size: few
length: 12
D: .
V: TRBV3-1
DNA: TGTGCCAGCAGCCAAGGCACAGGGACCCAGTACTTC
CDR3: CASSQGTGTQYF

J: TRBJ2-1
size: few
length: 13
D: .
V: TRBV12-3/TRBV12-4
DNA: TGTGCCAGCAGTTTAGTGGAGAACAATGAGCAGTTCTTC
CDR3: CASSLVENNEQFF

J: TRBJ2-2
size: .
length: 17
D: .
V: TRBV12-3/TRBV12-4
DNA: TGTGTCAGCACCCGCGCTGGGGCCCGGGGGCCAACCGGGGAGCTGTTTTTT
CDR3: CVSTRAGARGPTGELFF

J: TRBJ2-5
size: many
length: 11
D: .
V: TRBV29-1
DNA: TGCAGCGTCGCCTTCCAAGAGACCCAGTACTTC
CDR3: CSVAFQETQYF

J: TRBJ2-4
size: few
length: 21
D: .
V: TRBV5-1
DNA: TGCGCCAGCAGCCCATATCTGGCTAAAGACAACTCCGGGGTAGCCAAAAACATTCAGTACTTC
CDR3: CASSPYLAKDNSGVAKNIQYF

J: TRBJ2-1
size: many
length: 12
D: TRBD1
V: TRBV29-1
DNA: TGCAGCGCCCGCGGACAGGGCAATGAGCAGTTCTTC
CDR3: CSARGQGNEQFF

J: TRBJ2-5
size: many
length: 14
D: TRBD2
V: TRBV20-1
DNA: TGCAGTGCTCCTGAAGCGGGAGAAGCGGAGACCCAGTACTTC
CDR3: CSAPEAGEAETQYF

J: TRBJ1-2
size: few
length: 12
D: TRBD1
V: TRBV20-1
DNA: TGCAGCACCTCTTCAGGGGGCCCTGGCTACACCTTC
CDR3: CSTSSGGPGYTF

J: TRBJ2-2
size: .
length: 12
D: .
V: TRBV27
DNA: TGTGCCAGCAGCTTAGGTTCCGGGGAGCTGTTTTTT
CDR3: CASSLGSGELFF

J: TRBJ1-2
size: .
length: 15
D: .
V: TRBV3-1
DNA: TGTGCCAGCAGCCTCCGCGGAGGGTTTAACTATGGCTACACCTTC
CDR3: CASSLRGGFNYGYTF